These T cell receptor beta chains were read from a single sample in a study of tumor-infiltrating lymphocytes in primary liver carcinoma. TCRdb independently ran MiXCR on the multiplex PCR reads; one entry per CDR3 protein. Of roughly 120,000 distinct CDR3 sequences listed, under 65% were seen once; the top ten hold around 8.2%. Sequencing used liver tumor tissue from sampling region 3. The receptor source for this set is a woman aged 60 to 75 with primary liver carcinoma and hepatitis B virus infection. Both conserved end residues are part of each CDR3. Each record gives: D gene, clone size, V gene, J gene, CDR3 DNA, CDR3 protein. A D gene is named only where the DNA matches it firmly. Where a row states a size, it is once, few, many or the class of an expanded clone; other rows omit it.

-	once	TRBV10-1	TRBJ2-5	TGTGCCAGCAGTGAGACAGTACAAGAGACCCATTACTTC	CASSETVQETHYF
-	-	TRBV29-1	TRBJ2-3	TGCAGCGTTGGGCAAATCCCGGACGGAGGCCTTGCAGATACGCAGTATTTT	CSVGQIPDGGLADTQYF
TRBD2	-	TRBV4-2	TRBJ2-7	TGTGCCAGCAGCCTTGGGCTAGCGGGAGCCCACGAGCAGTACTTC	CASSLGLAGAHEQYF
-	-	TRBV18	TRBJ2-4	TGTGCCAGCTCAACGGACCAGCAAGGGATTCAGTACTTC	CASSTDQQGIQYF
TRBD2	-	TRBV29-1	TRBJ2-7	TGCAGCGTTGGGACTAGCGGACCACATGAGCTGTACTTC	CSVGTSGPHELYF
-	-	TRBV4-2	TRBJ2-7	TGTGCCAGCAGCCGACTAGACCAGAACTCATACGAGCAGTACTTC	CASSRLDQNSYEQYF
-	-	TRBV29-1	TRBJ2-2	TGCAGCGTTAGAGGAAAGTCCACCTGGGAGCTGTTTTTT	CSVRGKSTWELFF
-	once	TRBV7-6	TRBJ2-5	TGTGCCAGCAGCTTAGATAGCCAAGAGACCCAGTACTTC	CASSLDSQETQYF
TRBD2	-	TRBV24-1	TRBJ2-3	TGTGCCACCAGTGATTTACGGGCGGGAGGCCGCACAGATACGCAGTATTTT	CATSDLRAGGRTDTQYF
TRBD1	few	TRBV28	TRBJ2-7	TGTGCCAGCACACCGGGACAGGGGATTCGGGAGCAGTACTTC	CASTPGQGIREQYF
TRBD2	-	TRBV6-4	TRBJ2-1	TGTGCCAGCAGTGACAGAGCGGGAGATGTCCCGCACTTCTTC	CASSDRAGDVPHFF
-	medium-sized	TRBV11-2	TRBJ1-2	TGTGCCAGCAGCTTAGATCGGGTAGACGCCTATGGCTACACCTTC	CASSLDRVDAYGYTF
TRBD2	-	TRBV11-2	TRBJ2-7	TGTGCCAGCAGCTTTGATCGGATCAGTCTAGCGGGTCCCTACGAGCAGTACTTC	CASSFDRISLAGPYEQYF
-	-	TRBV28	TRBJ2-4	TGTGCCAACAGAAAGGGGGGGTCGGGAAACATTCACTACTTC	CANRKGGSGNIHYF
TRBD1	medium-sized	TRBV10-3	TRBJ1-1	TGTGCCATCACGAGAGGGACAGCTATGAACACTGAAGCTTTCTTT	CAITRGTAMNTEAFF
-	few	TRBV4-1	TRBJ2-7	TGCGCCAGCAGCCAAGCAGCAGGGAGACAATACGAGCAGTACTTC	CASSQAAGRQYEQYF
-	-	TRBV29-1	TRBJ1-2	TGCAACGTTGAAGAGACAGCTAATTATGGCTACACCTTC	CNVEETANYGYTF
-	once	TRBV11-2	TRBJ2-5	TGTGCCAGCAGCTTGGAGGGTGTGGAGACCCGCTACTTC	CASSLEGVETRYF
-	-	TRBV20-1	TRBJ2-2	TGCAGTGCTAGGTTACTAGCCCTAAACACCGGGGAGCTGTTTTTT	CSARLLALNTGELFF
-	medium-sized	TRBV12-3/TRBV12-4	TRBJ1-2	TGTGCCAGCAATCGCGCAGGGGCCTATGGCTACACCTTC	CASNRAGAYGYTF
-	-	TRBV11-1	TRBJ1-2	TGTGCCAGCAGCTCTGACATGGGGGGCGGCTACACCTTC	CASSSDMGGGYTF
-	-	TRBV12-3/TRBV12-4	TRBJ1-2	TGTGCCTGCAGTTTGGGGCAGATAACATACTATGGCTACACCTTC	CACSLGQITYYGYTF
-	-	TRBV6-5	TRBJ1-5	TGTGCCAGCAGCCCCGGGGACCTTATCGGCAAGCCCCAGCATTTT	CASSPGDLIGKPQHF
-	-	TRBV2	TRBJ2-3	TGTGACACAAGGGGAGCCGCGGATACGCAGTATTTT	CDTRGAADTQYF
-	-	TRBV20-1	TRBJ2-5	TGCAGTGCCCCGGGACAGCGGGTGGGAGAGACCCAGTACTTC	CSAPGQRVGETQYF
-	few	TRBV13	TRBJ1-1	TGTGCCAGCAGCTTAGATAAGACAGGGAACACTGAAGCTTTCTTT	CASSLDKTGNTEAFF
TRBD2	many	TRBV6-1	TRBJ2-5	TGTGCCAGCAGTTTACTAGCGGGAGGGCAAGAGACCCAGTACTTC	CASSLLAGGQETQYF
-	-	TRBV20-1	TRBJ2-7	TGCAGTGCTATCGGACAAGGGGCCTATTCCGAGCAGTACTTC	CSAIGQGAYSEQYF
TRBD1	-	TRBV11-2	TRBJ1-3	TGCGCCAGTAGCTCGCGCCCGGACAGGGGAGTGTACTCTGGAAACACCATATATTTT	CASSSRPDRGVYSGNTIYF
TRBD2	-	TRBV11-2	TRBJ2-2	TGTGCCAGCAGCTCACACAGTCTAGCGGGAGTTCGGGAGCTGTTTTTT	CASSSHSLAGVRELFF
TRBD1	few	TRBV5-1	TRBJ2-5	TGCGCCAGCAGCTTGCTGGGGCGCGTGGACAGGGCCAAAGAGACCCAGTACTTC	CASSLLGRVDRAKETQYF
-	-	TRBV19	TRBJ1-1	TGTGCCAGCTCGACCCAGGGGCTTGGGGGCACTGAAGCTTTCTTT	CASSTQGLGGTEAFF
-	-	TRBV11-2	TRBJ2-1	TGTACCAGCAGCTTAAGTGGGACGTACAATGAGCAATTCTTC	CTSSLSGTYNEQFF
-	-	TRBV11-2	TRBJ2-1	TGTGCCAGCAGCTTAATACGGGAGTGGAGTGAGCAGTTCTTC	CASSLIREWSEQFF
TRBD2	-	TRBV5-1	TRBJ2-1	TGCGCCAGCACCCTGAGCGGGAGAAGGACCAATGAGCAGTTCTTC	CASTLSGRRTNEQFF
-	-	TRBV7-9	TRBJ2-3	TGTGCCAGCAGCTTTTTGGAGGGGGGAACTAGCACAGATACGCAGTATTTT	CASSFLEGGTSTDTQYF
-	once	TRBV7-9	TRBJ2-7	TGTGCCAGCTGCCCCAAGGGTTCGGGTCGCTACGAGCAGTACTTC	CASCPKGSGRYEQYF
-	-	TRBV12-3/TRBV12-4	TRBJ2-7	TGTGCTAGCAGCCAAGAAATGGGAGGTCGGAACGAGCAGTACTTC	CASSQEMGGRNEQYF
TRBD1	few	TRBV28	TRBJ1-5	TGTGCCAGCACAGCGGACAGGGGTAGCAATCAGCCCCAGCATTTT	CASTADRGSNQPQHF
-	many	TRBV7-9	TRBJ2-1	TGTGCCAGCAGCTCGCCGGGGGAGGCCACTTACAATGAGCAGTTCTTC	CASSSPGEATYNEQFF
-	once	TRBV11-1	TRBJ2-1	TGTGCCAGCAGCCTCATACCGGACTCTACTTATAACGAACAGTTCTTC	CASSLIPDSTYNEQFF
-	many	TRBV4-1	TRBJ2-7	TGCGCCAGCAGCCTTAACCCGAGCTCCTACGAGCAGTACTTC	CASSLNPSSYEQYF
TRBD2	-	TRBV24-1	TRBJ2-7	TGTGCCACCAGTGCCGGCGGACTAGCTCACTACGAGCAGTACTTC	CATSAGGLAHYEQYF
TRBD2	-	TRBV4-2	TRBJ2-2	TGTGCCAGCAGCACCGGAGCGGGAGCTGTCGGTGAGCTGACTTTT	CASSTGAGAVGELTF
-	-	TRBV5-1	TRBJ2-3	TGCGCCAGCAGCTTGGCCGAGGCTTGGGGGGATACGCAGTATTTT	CASSLAEAWGDTQYF
TRBD2	once	TRBV7-8	TRBJ2-5	TGTGCCAGCTGCGAGGCCGGGACTAAAGTGACCCAGTACTTC	CASCEAGTKVTQYF
TRBD1	few	TRBV28	TRBJ1-5	TGTGCTAGCAGTTACCCGGGACAGGGGTGGCAGCCCCAGCATTTT	CASSYPGQGWQPQHF
TRBD2	-	TRBV28	TRBJ2-1	TGTGCCAGCAGCCCCGCGGCGGGAGGGGGCTACAATGAGCAGTTCTTC	CASSPAAGGGYNEQFF
-	-	TRBV29-1	TRBJ2-1	TGTAGCGTTGAACCGGCAGGATCCGGCAATGGGCTGTTCTTC	CSVEPAGSGNGLFF